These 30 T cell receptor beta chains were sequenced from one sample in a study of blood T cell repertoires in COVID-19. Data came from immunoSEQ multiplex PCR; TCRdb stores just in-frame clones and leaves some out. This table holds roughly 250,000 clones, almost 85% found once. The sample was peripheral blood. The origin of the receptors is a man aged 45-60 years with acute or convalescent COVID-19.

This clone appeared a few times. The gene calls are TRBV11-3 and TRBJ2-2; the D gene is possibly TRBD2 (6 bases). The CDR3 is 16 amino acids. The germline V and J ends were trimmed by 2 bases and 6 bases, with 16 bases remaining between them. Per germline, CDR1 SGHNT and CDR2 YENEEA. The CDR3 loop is CASSLPGLTGAGELFF. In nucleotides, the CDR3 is TGTGCCAGCAGCTTACCGGGACTTACGGGAGCCGGGGAGCTGTTTTTT.

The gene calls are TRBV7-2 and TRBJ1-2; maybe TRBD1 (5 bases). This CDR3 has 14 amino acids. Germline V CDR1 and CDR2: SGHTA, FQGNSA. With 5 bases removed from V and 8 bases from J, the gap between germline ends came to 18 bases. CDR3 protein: CASSPRRGAWGYTF. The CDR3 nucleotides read TGTGCCAGCAGCCCACGGCGCGGGGCGTGGGGCTACACCTTC.

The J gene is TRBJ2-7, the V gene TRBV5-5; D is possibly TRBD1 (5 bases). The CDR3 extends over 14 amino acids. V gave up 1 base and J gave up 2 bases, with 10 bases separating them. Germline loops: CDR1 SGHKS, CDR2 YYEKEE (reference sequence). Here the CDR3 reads CASSLSRETYEQYF. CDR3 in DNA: TGTGCCAGCAGCTTGTCCAGGGAAACCTACGAGCAGTACTTC. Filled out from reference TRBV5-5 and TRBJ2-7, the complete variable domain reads DAGVTQSPTHLIKTRGQQVTLRCSPISGHKSVSWYQQVLGQGPQFIFQYYEKEERGRGNFPDRFSARQFPNYSSELNVNALLLGDSALYLCASSLSRETYEQYFGPGTRLTVT.

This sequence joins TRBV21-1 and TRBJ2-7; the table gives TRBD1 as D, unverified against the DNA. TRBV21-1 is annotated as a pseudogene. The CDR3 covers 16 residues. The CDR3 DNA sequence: TGTGCCAGCAGCAAAGTCAGGGGTAGCCATTTCTACGAGCAGTACTTC. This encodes CASSKVRGSHFYEQYF.

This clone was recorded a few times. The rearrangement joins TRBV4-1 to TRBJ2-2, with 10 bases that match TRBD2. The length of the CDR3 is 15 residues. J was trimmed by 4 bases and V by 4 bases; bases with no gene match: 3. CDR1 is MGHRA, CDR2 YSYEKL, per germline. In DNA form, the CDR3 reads TGCGCCAGCAGCCCTAGCGGGGGTTCCACCGGGGAGCTGTTTTTT. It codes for CASSPSGGSTGELFF.

CDR3 nucleotide sequence: TGTGCCAGCAGCTCCTATCCAGGGAACTCTGGAAACACCATATATTTT. This codes for CASSSYPGNSGNTIYF. V usage is TRBV28 and J usage is TRBJ1-3; TRBD1 is a possible D gene (5 bases). Germline CDR1 is MDHEN and CDR2 is SYDVKM. The V end was cut by 6 bases, the J end by 0 bases, with 15 bases between. The CDR3 has 16 residues. The full variable domain, in which reference TRBV28 and TRBJ1-3 provide the parts outside the CDR3, is DVKVTQSSRYLVKRTGEKVFLECVQDMDHENMFWYRQDPGLGLRLIYFSYDVKMKEKGDIPEGYSVSREKKERFSLILESASTNQTSMYLCASSSYPGNSGNTIYFGEGSWLTVV.

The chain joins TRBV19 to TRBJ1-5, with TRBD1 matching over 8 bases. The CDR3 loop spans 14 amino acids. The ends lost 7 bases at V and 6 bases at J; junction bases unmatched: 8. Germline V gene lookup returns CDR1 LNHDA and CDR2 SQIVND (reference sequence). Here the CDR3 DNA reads TGTGCCAGTACCTCTCTGGACAGGGCTCAGCCCCAGCATTTT. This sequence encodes CASTSLDRAQPQHF.

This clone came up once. The CDR3 is CASSRTAQETQYF. The DNA for the CDR3 is TGTGCCAGCAGCCGGACAGCGCAAGAGACCCAGTACTTC. The rearrangement uses TRBV11-2 and TRBJ2-5; maybe TRBD1 (6 bases). The CDR3 has 13 residues. V lost 5 bases and J lost 2, with 9 bases in between. CDR1 is SGHAT, CDR2 FQNNGV, per germline.

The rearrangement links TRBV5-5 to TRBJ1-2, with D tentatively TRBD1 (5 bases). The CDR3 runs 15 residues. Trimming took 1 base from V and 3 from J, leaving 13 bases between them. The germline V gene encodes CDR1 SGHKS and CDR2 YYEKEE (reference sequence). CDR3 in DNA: TGTGCCAGCAGCTTGATCGCAGGGAAGGACTATGGCTACACCTTC. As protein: CASSLIAGKDYGYTF.

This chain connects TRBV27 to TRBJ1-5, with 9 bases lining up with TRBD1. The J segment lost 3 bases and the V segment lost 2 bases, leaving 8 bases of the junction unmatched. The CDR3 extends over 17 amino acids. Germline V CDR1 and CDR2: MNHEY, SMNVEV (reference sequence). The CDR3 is CASSLTGTGHLNQPQHF. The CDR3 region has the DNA TGTGCCAGCAGTTTAACCGGGACAGGGCATCTCAATCAGCCCCAGCATTTT.

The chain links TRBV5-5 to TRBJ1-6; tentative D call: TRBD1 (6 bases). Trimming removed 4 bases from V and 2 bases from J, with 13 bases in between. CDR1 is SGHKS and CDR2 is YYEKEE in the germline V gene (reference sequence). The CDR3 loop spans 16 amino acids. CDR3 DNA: TGTGCCAGCAGCCCTCGGGCAGGGGCCTATAATTCACCCCTCCACTTT. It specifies CASSPRAGAYNSPLHF.

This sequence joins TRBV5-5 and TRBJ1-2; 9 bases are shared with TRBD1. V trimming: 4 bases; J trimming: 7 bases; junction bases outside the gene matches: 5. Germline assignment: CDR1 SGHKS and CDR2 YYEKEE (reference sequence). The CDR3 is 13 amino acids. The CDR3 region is CASSAGTGPGYTF. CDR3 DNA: TGTGCCAGCAGCGCAGGGACAGGGCCTGGCTACACCTTC.

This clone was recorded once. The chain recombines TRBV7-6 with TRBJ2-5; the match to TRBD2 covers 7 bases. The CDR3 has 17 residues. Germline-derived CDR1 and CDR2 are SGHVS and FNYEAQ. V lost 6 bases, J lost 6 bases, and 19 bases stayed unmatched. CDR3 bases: TGTGCCAGCAGTCTTACCCCAGCGGGGTTAGATGGAAAGACCCAGTACTTC. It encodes CASSLTPAGLDGKTQYF. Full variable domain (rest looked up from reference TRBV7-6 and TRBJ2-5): GAGVSQSPRYKVTKRGQDVALRCDPISGHVSLYWYRQALGQGPEFLTYFNYEAQQDKSGLPNDRFSAERPEGSISTLTIQRTEQRDSAMYRCASSLTPAGLDGKTQYFGPGTRLLVL.

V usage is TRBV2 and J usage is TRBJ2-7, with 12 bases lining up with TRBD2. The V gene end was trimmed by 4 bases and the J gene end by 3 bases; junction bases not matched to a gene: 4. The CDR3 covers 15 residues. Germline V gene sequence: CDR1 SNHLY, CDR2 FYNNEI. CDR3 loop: CASSGGTSGLYEQYF. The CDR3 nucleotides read TGTGCCAGCAGTGGGGGGACTAGCGGGCTCTACGAGCAGTACTTC.

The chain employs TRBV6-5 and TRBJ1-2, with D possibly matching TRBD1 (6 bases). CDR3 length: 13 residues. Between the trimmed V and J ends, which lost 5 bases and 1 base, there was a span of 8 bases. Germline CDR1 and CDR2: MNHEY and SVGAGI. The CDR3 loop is CASSPQGNYGYTF. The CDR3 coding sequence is TGTGCCAGCAGTCCACAGGGTAACTATGGCTACACCTTC.

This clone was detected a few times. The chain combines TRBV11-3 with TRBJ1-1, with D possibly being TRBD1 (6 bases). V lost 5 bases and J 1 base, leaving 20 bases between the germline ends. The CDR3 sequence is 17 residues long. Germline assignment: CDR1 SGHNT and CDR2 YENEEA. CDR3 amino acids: CASSPLGRGSGNTEAFF. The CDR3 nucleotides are TGTGCCAGCAGCCCCTTGGGGAGGGGGTCCGGGAACACTGAAGCTTTCTTT.

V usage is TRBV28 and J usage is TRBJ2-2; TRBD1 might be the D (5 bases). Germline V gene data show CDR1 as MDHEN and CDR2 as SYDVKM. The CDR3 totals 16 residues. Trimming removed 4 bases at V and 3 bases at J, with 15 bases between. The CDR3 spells CASSSATALDTGELFF. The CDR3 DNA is TGTGCCAGCAGTTCGGCGACAGCCTTGGACACCGGGGAGCTGTTTTTT.

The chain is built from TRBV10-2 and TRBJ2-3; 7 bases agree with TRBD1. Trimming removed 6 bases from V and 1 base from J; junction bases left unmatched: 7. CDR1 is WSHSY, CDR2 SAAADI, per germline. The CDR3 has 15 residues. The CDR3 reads CASRNRGLGTDTQYF. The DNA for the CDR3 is TGCGCCAGCAGGAATAGGGGGCTCGGCACAGATACGCAGTATTTT.

The CDR3 sequence: CASSREGNQPQHF. In DNA, the CDR3 is TGCGCCAGCAGTCGGGAGGGCAATCAGCCCCAGCATTTT. The chain recombines TRBV5-1 with TRBJ1-5; D is unresolved. The V end lost 5 bases, the J end lost 2 bases, and 8 bases lay between the germline ends. The CDR3 is 13 residues long. Germline V gene data show CDR1 as SGHRS and CDR2 as YFSETQ. Looking up the rest from reference TRBV5-1 and TRBJ1-5 gives the full variable domain: KAGVTQTPRYLIKTRGQQVTLSCSPISGHRSVSWYQQTPGQGLQFLFEYFSETQRNKGNFPGRFSGRQFSNSRSEMNVSTLELGDSALYLCASSREGNQPQHFGDGTRLSIL.

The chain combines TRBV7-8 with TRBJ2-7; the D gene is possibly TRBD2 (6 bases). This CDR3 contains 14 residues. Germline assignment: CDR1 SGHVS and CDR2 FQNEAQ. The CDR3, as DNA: TGTGCGACGAAATATAAGGGAGGAGGGTTCGAGCAGTACTTC. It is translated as CATKYKGGGFEQYF.

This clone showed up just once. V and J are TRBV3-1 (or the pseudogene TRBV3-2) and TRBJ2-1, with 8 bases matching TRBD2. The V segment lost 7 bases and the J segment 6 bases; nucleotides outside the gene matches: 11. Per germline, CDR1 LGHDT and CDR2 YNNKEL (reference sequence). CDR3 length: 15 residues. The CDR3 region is CASTPQAGGGNEQFF. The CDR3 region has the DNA TGTGCCAGCACCCCGCAGGCCGGGGGGGGCAATGAGCAGTTCTTC.

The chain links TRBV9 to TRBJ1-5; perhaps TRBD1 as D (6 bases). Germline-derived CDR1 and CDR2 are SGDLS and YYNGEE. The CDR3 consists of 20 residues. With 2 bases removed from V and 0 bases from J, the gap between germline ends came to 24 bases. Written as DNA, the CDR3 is TGTGCCAGCAGCGTCCTGGGGGACAAGGTCGCCCCCTATAGCAATCAGCCCCAGCATTTT. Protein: CASSVLGDKVAPYSNQPQHF.

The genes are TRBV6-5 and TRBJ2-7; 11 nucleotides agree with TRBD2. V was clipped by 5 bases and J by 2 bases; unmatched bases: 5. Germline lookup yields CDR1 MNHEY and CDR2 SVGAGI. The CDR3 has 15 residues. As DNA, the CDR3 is TGTGCCAGCAGTCTAAGGACTAGCGGGCCCTACGAGCAGTACTTC. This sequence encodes CASSLRTSGPYEQYF.

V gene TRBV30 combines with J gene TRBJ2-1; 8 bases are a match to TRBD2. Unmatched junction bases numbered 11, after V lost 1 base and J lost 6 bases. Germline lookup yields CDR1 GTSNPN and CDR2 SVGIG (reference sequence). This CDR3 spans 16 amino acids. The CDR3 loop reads CAWSALLSGNANEQFF. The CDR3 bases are TGTGCCTGGAGTGCCCTGCTTAGCGGGAATGCCAATGAGCAGTTCTTC.

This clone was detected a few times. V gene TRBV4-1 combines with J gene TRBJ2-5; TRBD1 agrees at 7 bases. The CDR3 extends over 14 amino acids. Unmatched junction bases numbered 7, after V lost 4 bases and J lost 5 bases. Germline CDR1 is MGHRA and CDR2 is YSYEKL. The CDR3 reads CASSRDRVRETQYF. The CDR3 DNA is TGCGCCAGCAGCCGCGACAGGGTTCGGGAGACCCAGTACTTC.

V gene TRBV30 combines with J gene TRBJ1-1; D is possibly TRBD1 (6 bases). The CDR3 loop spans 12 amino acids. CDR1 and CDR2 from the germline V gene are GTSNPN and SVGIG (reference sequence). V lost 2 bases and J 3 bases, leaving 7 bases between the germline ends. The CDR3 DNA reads TGTGCCTGGAGTCCAGGGGACACTGAAGCTTTCTTT. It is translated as CAWSPGDTEAFF.

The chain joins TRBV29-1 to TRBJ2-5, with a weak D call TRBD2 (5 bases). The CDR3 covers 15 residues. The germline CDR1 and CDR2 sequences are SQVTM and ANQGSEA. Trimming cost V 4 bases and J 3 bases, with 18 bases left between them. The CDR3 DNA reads TGCAGCGTTGTTCATGCGGGCAGTTCAAAAGAGACCCAGTACTTC. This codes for CSVVHAGSSKETQYF.

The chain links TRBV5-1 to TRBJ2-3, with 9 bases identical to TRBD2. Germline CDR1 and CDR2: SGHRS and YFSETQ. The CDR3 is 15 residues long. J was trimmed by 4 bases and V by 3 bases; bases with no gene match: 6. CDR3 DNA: TGCGCCAGCAGCTCCATAGCGGGAGTCCCAGATACGCAGTATTTT. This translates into CASSSIAGVPDTQYF. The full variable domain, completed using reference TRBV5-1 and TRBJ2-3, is KAGVTQTPRYLIKTRGQQVTLSCSPISGHRSVSWYQQTPGQGLQFLFEYFSETQRNKGNFPGRFSGRQFSNSRSEMNVSTLELGDSALYLCASSSIAGVPDTQYFGPGTRLTVL.

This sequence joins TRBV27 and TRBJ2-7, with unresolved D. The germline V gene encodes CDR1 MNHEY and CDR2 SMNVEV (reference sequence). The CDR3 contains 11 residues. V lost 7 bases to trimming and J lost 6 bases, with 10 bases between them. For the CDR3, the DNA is TGTGCCAGCAAGAGAGGCGGCGAGCAGTACTTC. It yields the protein CASKRGGEQYF.

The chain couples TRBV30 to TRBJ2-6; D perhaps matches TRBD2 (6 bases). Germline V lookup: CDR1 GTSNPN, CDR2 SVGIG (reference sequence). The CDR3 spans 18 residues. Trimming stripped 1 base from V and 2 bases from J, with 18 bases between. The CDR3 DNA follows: TGTGCCTGGAGTGCGCCGGGACTGGGCACGCCTGGGGCCAACGTCCTGACTTTC. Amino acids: CAWSAPGLGTPGANVLTF.